A selection of T cell receptor beta chains follows, all from one sample in a study of tumor-infiltrating lymphocytes in glioblastoma multiforme. TCRdb processed the multiplex PCR reads anew with MiXCR; each CDR3 protein has one entry. The data hold 9,500 to 13,000 distinct CDR3 sequences, with roughly 65% observed a single time. Source material: brain tumor tissue. The receptors derive from a male donor with glioblastoma. Both conserved end residues are part of each CDR3. Fields, in order: V gene, J gene, clone size, D gene, CDR3 protein, CDR3 DNA. A D gene is named only where the DNA matches it firmly. Clone size is stated in some rows and not others, as once, few, many or a class when expanded.

TRBV6-6	TRBJ2-7	NA	TRBD1	CASSSQGTATYEQYF	TGTGCCAGCAGTTCCCAAGGGACAGCCACTTACGAGCAGTACTTC
TRBV11-3	TRBJ2-1	NA	TRBD2	CASSAGLAGGPGEQFF	TGTGCCAGCAGCGCGGGACTAGCGGGAGGGCCAGGAGAGCAGTTCTTC
TRBV20-1	TRBJ2-7	few	NA	CSAAPSGSPYEQYF	TGCAGTGCCGCCCCATCCGGATCTCCCTACGAGCAGTACTTC
TRBV6-5	TRBJ2-3	few	NA	CASSYDGGSTDTQYF	TGTGCTAGCAGTTACGACGGCGGGAGCACAGATACGCAGTATTTT
TRBV4-1	TRBJ2-1	NA	TRBD2	CVSCLSGTSYNEQFF	TGCGTCAGCTGCCTTAGCGGGACTTCTTACAATGAGCAGTTCTTC
TRBV5-6	TRBJ2-1	many	TRBD2	CASSLLGLAEGYNEQFF	TGTGCCAGCAGCTTACTTGGGCTAGCGGAGGGATACAATGAGCAGTTCTTC
TRBV20-1	TRBJ2-7	NA	NA	CIARDDSGEQYF	TGCATTGCTAGAGATGACAGCGGGGAGCAGTACTTC
TRBV14	TRBJ2-5	NA	NA	CASSRTAPCIQYF	TGTGCCAGTAGCAGGACAGCCCCATGCATCCAGTACTTC
TRBV6-5	TRBJ2-5	once	NA	CASSPLPFTAQYF	TGTGCCAGCAGCCCTCTACCCTTCACGGCCCAGTACTTC
TRBV19	TRBJ1-3	NA	NA	CASSRGQFEFSGNTIYF	TGTGCCAGTTCTCGGGGGCAGTTTGAATTTTCTGGAAACACCATATATTTT
TRBV11-2	TRBJ2-3	NA	TRBD2	CASTLGLAVDTQYF	TGTGCCAGCACCTTGGGACTAGCGGTAGATACGCAGTATTTT
TRBV29-1	TRBJ2-3	NA	TRBD2	CSAVVGAGGADTQYF	TGCAGCGCTGTCGTTGGAGCGGGAGGAGCAGATACGCAGTATTTT
TRBV6-2/TRBV6-3	TRBJ2-7	NA	NA	CASMWHSATYEQYF	TGTGCCAGCATGTGGCATTCGGCCACCTACGAGCAGTACTTC
TRBV10-3	TRBJ1-2	few	NA	CAITAQGSYGYTF	TGTGCCATCACCGCCCAGGGATCCTATGGCTACACCTTC
TRBV4-2	TRBJ2-7	NA	TRBD2	CASSPEAGGLEKYF	TGTGCCAGCAGCCCTGAGGCGGGGGGCCTCGAGAAGTACTTC
TRBV28	TRBJ2-5	NA	NA	CVSSAPVGETQYF	TGTGTCAGCAGCGCCCCAGTCGGGGAGACCCAGTACTTC
TRBV11-2	TRBJ2-1	NA	TRBD2	CAGSLVPASGTSNEQCF	TGTGCCGGCAGCTTAGTCCCCGCTAGCGGCACCTCAAATGAGCAGTGCTTC
TRBV20-1	TRBJ1-4	NA	TRBD1	CSASRGGAANEKLFF	TGCAGTGCTAGCAGAGGGGGCGCGGCTAATGAAAAACTGTTTTTT
TRBV11-2	TRBJ2-7	NA	NA	CASSSYGEAPEQYF	TGTGCCAGCAGCTCCTACGGGGAGGCCCCCGAGCAGTACTTC
TRBV11-2	TRBJ1-1	NA	NA	CASSLDFMFEAF	TGTGCCAGCAGCTTAGATTTTATGTTTGAAGCTTTT
TRBV20-1	TRBJ2-1	NA	TRBD1	CSAIRQGLGEQFF	TGCAGTGCTATAAGACAGGGTCTCGGTGAGCAGTTCTTC
TRBV6-1	TRBJ2-3	NA	NA	CASGEVFSTGTQYF	TGTGCCAGCGGGGAAGTCTTTAGCACAGGTACGCAGTATTTT
TRBV6-1	TRBJ2-7	medium-sized	NA	CASSGRDSPWEQYF	TGTGCCAGCAGTGGCCGGGACTCCCCATGGGAGCAGTACTTC
TRBV6-5	TRBJ1-1	medium-sized	NA	CASSLPEGGGAFF	TGTGCCAGCAGTTTACCCGAGGGGGGAGGTGCTTTCTTT
TRBV20-1	TRBJ2-7	few	TRBD1	CSVSSGTGHLMGNEQYF	TGCAGTGTTTCCTCCGGGACAGGGCATCTCATGGGGAACGAGCAGTACTTC
TRBV11-2	TRBJ2-7	NA	NA	CASSPSLDRTYEQYF	TGTGCCAGCAGCCCCAGCTTAGATCGGACCTATGAGCAGTACTTC
TRBV6-5	TRBJ2-2	NA	NA	CASSYSQGSGELFF	TGTGCCAGCAGTTACTCGCAGGGATCCGGGGAGCTGTTTTTT
TRBV28	TRBJ2-2	many	NA	CASSLAAIGELFF	TGTGCCAGCAGTTTAGCTGCGATCGGGGAGCTGTTTTTT
TRBV6-1	TRBJ1-1	NA	NA	CASSEYGGYHFMNTEAFF	TGTGCCAGCAGTGAATATGGCGGATACCACTTCATGAACACTGAAGCTTTCTTT
TRBV30	TRBJ2-7	NA	NA	CAWEPRSSYEVYF	TGTGCCTGGGAGCCGAGGAGCTCCTACGAGGTGTATTTC
TRBV12-3/TRBV12-4	TRBJ2-1	NA	NA	CASVTLGGPENEQFF	TGTGCCAGCGTTACCCTGGGGGGGCCGGAGAATGAGCAGTTCTTC
TRBV10-3	TRBJ2-7	NA	NA	CAIRPSEHYEQYF	TGTGCCATCCGACCTAGCGAACACTACGAGCAGTACTTC
TRBV29-1	TRBJ2-1	NA	TRBD2	CSVDGHAGDNEQFF	TGCAGCGTTGATGGACATGCGGGAGACAATGAGCAGTTCTTC
TRBV20-1	TRBJ2-7	NA	TRBD2	CSARGASGAYEQYF	TGCAGTGCTAGAGGAGCTAGCGGGGCTTACGAGCAGTACTTC
TRBV30	TRBJ2-1	NA	NA	CAWTGGSVNEQSF	TGTGCCTGGACCGGAGGAAGTGTCAATGAGCAGTCCTTC
TRBV6-5	TRBJ2-7	NA	NA	CASSYSMPDSTYEQYF	TGTGCCAGCAGTTACTCGATGCCCGACAGCACCTACGAGCAATACTTC
TRBV5-6	TRBJ1-1	NA	NA	CASSWGPGDSEVFF	TGTGCCAGCAGTTGGGGCCCAGGGGACTCTGAAGTTTTCTTT
TRBV6-1	TRBJ2-7	NA	NA	CASSEIDGGHVQYF	TGTGCCAGCAGTGAAATCGACGGAGGTCACGTGCAGTACTTC
TRBV28	TRBJ2-1	many	TRBD2	CASILTSGYNEQFF	TGTGCCAGCATTTTGACTAGCGGCTACAATGAGCAGTTCTTC
TRBV11-2	TRBJ2-5	NA	NA	CASSPQTGRVHLYF	TGTGCCAGCAGCCCCCAAACCGGACGCGTACACCTGTACTTC
TRBV6-1	TRBJ2-7	NA	TRBD2	CASNAGLVGVGEQYF	TGTGCCAGCAATGCCGGACTAGTGGGAGTAGGTGAGCAGTACTTC
TRBV4-1	TRBJ1-2	NA	NA	CVSNQDRYMGNYGYTF	TGCGTCAGCAACCAAGATCGATACATGGGAAACTATGGCTACACCTTC
TRBV6-5	TRBJ2-1	NA	TRBD2	CASSYRGGREGEQFF	TGTGCCAGCAGTTATCGGGGGGGACGGGAGGGTGAGCAGTTCTTC
TRBV11-1	TRBJ1-1	NA	NA	CASQTGEEAFF	TGTGCCAGCCAGACAGGAGAAGAAGCTTTCTTT
TRBV2	TRBJ2-5	many	TRBD2	CASSELGRARGETQYF	TGTGCCAGCAGTGAACTCGGGAGGGCCCGAGGGGAGACCCAGTACTTC
TRBV6-2/TRBV6-3	TRBJ2-7	NA	TRBD2	CASRLGASGYEQYF	TGTGCCAGCAGGCTTGGGGCTAGCGGTTACGAGCAGTACTTC
TRBV11-3	TRBJ1-1	NA	NA	CASSFSATNEAFF	TGTGCCAGCAGCTTTTCCGCGACTAATGAAGCTTTCTTT
TRBV5-1	TRBJ2-1	many	TRBD2	CASSPSLAGAYNEQFF	TGCGCCAGCAGCCCCTCACTAGCGGGGGCCTACAATGAGCAGTTCTTC
TRBV30	TRBJ2-3	NA	NA	CAWSVGGQSGTQYF	TGTGCCTGGAGCGTGGGGGGGCAGTCGGGTACGCAGTATTTT
TRBV20-1	TRBJ2-1	once	NA	CSASRGGHNNEQFF	TGCAGTGCTAGCCGGGGTGGTCATAACAATGAGCAGTTCTTC
TRBV12-3/TRBV12-4	TRBJ2-4	NA	TRBD2	CASNPGPTSGIYIQYF	TGTGCCAGCAACCCGGGGCCGACTAGCGGGATTTACATTCAGTACTTC
TRBV6-5	TRBJ2-4	large	NA	CASSSDAAKNIQYF	TGTGCCAGCAGTAGTGACGCAGCCAAAAACATTCAGTACTTC
TRBV13	TRBJ2-7	NA	TRBD2	CDSSRRLAGDSYEQYF	TGTGACAGCAGCCGTCGACTAGCGGGTGACTCCTACGAACAGTACTTC
TRBV20-1	TRBJ2-1	NA	NA	CSARDYVGGEQFF	TGCAGTGCTAGAGATTATGTCGGAGGTGAGCAGTTCTTC
TRBV20-1	TRBJ2-4	NA	TRBD2	CCAAGTGGAKNIQYF	TGCTGTGCTGCTGGGACGGGGGGTGCCAAAAACATTCAGTACTTC
TRBV28	TRBJ2-1	many	NA	CASRNARDRWNEQFF	TGTGCCAGCAGAAATGCACGGGACCGGTGGAATGAGCAGTTCTTC